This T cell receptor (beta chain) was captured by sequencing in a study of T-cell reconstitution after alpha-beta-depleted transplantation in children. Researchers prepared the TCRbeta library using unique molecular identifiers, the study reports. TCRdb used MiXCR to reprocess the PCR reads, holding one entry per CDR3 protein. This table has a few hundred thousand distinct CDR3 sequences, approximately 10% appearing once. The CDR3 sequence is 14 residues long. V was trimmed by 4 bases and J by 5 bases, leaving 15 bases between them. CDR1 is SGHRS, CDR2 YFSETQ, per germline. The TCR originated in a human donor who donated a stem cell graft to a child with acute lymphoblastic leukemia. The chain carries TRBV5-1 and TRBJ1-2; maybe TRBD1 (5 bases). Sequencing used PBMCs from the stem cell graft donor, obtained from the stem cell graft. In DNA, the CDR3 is TGCGCCAGCAGCCCATACGGGGGTCAGTATGGCTACACCTTC. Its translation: CASSPYGGQYGYTF. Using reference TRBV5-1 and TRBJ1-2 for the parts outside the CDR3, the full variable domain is KAGVTQTPRYLIKTRGQQVTLSCSPISGHRSVSWYQQTPGQGLQFLFEYFSETQRNKGNFPGRFSGRQFSNSRSEMNVSTLELGDSALYLCASSPYGGQYGYTFGSGTRLTVV.